This T cell receptor (beta chain) was sequenced for a study of blood T cells in healthy people across ages. Study observations and caveats: It was not known whether donors were CMV positive (a possible confounder of expanded clonotype changes). PBMCs that were unsorted prevented a conclusive naive versus antigen-experienced comparison.

This clonotype was observed a few times. The antigen is unknown. With 3 bases clipped from V and 7 bases from J, the junction kept 12 bases outside the gene matches. Germline loops: CDR1 LGHNA, CDR2 YNFKEQ. The CDR3 contains 16 residues. Then a second PCR, running about 6 to 11 cycles, was carried out with a sample-barcoded 5' primer and a J-beta primer mix. The template-switch adaptor, which had 12 random nucleotides, put a tag on each cDNA molecule. In TCRdb, the 5' RACE reads were re-called with MiXCR into one record per CDR3 protein. The sample gives roughly 500,000 distinct CDR3 sequences, roughly 29% of which show up once; 15% to 20% is in the top ten.

The sequenced sample consisted of blood. V gene TRBV4-2 combines with J gene TRBJ2-1; 7 nucleotides match TRBD1. The sequence derives from a woman aged 70-85 years in good health. As DNA, the CDR3 is TGTGCCAGCAGCCATAGGGGGACAGTGGACGGGAATGAGCAGTTCTTC. This gives the protein CASSHRGTVDGNEQFF.